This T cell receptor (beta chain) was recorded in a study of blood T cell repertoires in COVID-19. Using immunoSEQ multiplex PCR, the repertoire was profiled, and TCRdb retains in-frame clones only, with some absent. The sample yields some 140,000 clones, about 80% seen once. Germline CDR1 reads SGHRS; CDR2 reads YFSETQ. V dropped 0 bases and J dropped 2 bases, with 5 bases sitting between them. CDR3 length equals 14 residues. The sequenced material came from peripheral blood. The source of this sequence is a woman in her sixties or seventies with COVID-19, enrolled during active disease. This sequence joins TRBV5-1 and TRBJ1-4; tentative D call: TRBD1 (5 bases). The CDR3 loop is CASSLEGTNEKLFF. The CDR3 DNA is TGCGCCAGCAGCTTGGAGGGGACTAATGAAAAACTGTTTTTT. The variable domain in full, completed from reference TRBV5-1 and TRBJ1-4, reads KAGVTQTPRYLIKTRGQQVTLSCSPISGHRSVSWYQQTPGQGLQFLFEYFSETQRNKGNFPGRFSGRQFSNSRSEMNVSTLELGDSALYLCASSLEGTNEKLFFGSGTQLSVL.